These 5 T cell receptor beta chains share one sample of origin, sequenced in a study of T cell changes during pregnancy in multiple sclerosis. TCRdb keeps only in-frame clones here, not all; method: immunoSEQ multiplex PCR. Altogether more than 95,000 clones are present, over 85% being singletons, with the ten largest covering over 0.85%. This material consisted of peripheral blood, taken after pregnancy. The receptors originated from a female donor with multiple sclerosis, enrolled in a pregnancy study.

The V call is TRBV5-1, the J call TRBJ2-1; 11 positions agree with TRBD2. The CDR3 runs 20 residues. From germline, CDR1 is SGHRS and CDR2 YFSETQ. V shed 5 bases and J 0 bases; nucleotides not matched to a gene: 16. The CDR3 region has the DNA TGCGCCAGCAGGATCGCCGTTAGCGGGAGGGTTCCCACCTCCTACAATGAGCAGTTCTTC. As protein: CASRIAVSGRVPTSYNEQFF.

The gene calls are TRBV19 and TRBJ2-7, with TRBD1 matching over 8 bases. Losses at the gene ends were 6 bases for V and 5 bases for J; bases not matched to a gene: 12. The CDR3 is 15 amino acids. Germline values: CDR1 LNHDA, CDR2 SQIVND (reference sequence). The CDR3 reads CASRVSGGAPDEQYF. DNA of the CDR3: TGTGCCAGTAGGGTCTCAGGGGGCGCTCCCGACGAGCAGTACTTC.

The chain is built from TRBV30 and TRBJ1-1; TRBD1 is a possible D gene (5 bases). The CDR3 loop spans 13 amino acids. Looked up from germline, CDR1 is GTSNPN and CDR2 is SVGIG (reference sequence). With 0 bases removed from V and 4 bases from J, the gap between germline ends came to 9 bases. The CDR3 region has the DNA TGTGCCTGGAGTGTTACGCAGGGCACTGAAGCTTTCTTT. Translating gives CAWSVTQGTEAFF. Drawing the rest from reference TRBV30 and TRBJ1-1, the complete variable domain is SQTIHQWPATLVQPVGSPLSLECTVEGTSNPNLYWYRQAAGRGLQLLFYSVGIGQISSEVPQNLSASRPQDRQFILSSKKLLLSDSGFYLCAWSVTQGTEAFFGQGTRLTVV.

The chain recombines TRBV5-5 with TRBJ1-5, with TRBD1 identical over 7 bases. Trimming at V came to 4 bases and at J to 0 bases, leaving 7 bases not matched to a gene. Germline V CDR1 and CDR2: SGHKS, YYEKEE (reference sequence). There are 16 residues in the CDR3. The CDR3 DNA sequence: TGTGCCAGCAGCATCGGGACAGTCACTAGCAATCAGCCCCAGCATTTT. Encoded protein: CASSIGTVTSNQPQHF.

The chain couples TRBV6-5 to TRBJ2-1, with a weak D call TRBD2 (6 bases). Per germline, CDR1 MNHEY and CDR2 SVGAGI. The CDR3 has 14 residues. V lost 5 bases, J lost 9 bases, and 17 bases lay in between. The CDR3 coding sequence is TGTGCCAGCAGTACCCCCAAAGCCGGGGGTGAGCAGTTCTTC. Translated, it gives CASSTPKAGGEQFF.